This T cell receptor beta chain emerged from a study of T-cell reconstitution after alpha-beta-depleted transplantation in children. Unique molecular identifiers were incorporated when the TCRbeta library was constructed. TCRdb reprocessed the PCR reads with MiXCR, giving one entry per CDR3 protein. The data show roughly 500,000 distinct CDR3 sequences, 18% seen once. This CDR3 region has 15 residues. V was pared by 6 bases and J by 5 bases, with 7 bases of the junction left unmatched. The TCR comes from a human donor who donated a stem cell graft to a child with acute lymphoblastic leukemia. Sequences were derived from PBMCs from the stem cell graft donor, sampled from the stem cell graft. The rearrangement links TRBV12-3 or TRBV12-4 to TRBJ2-2; TRBD2 matches at 9 bases. CDR3 sequence: CASRVAGVRTGELFF. CDR3 nucleotides: TGTGCCAGCAGAGTAGCGGGAGTAAGGACCGGGGAGCTGTTTTTT.